Shown below are 29 T cell receptor beta chains from a single sample sequenced in a study. TCRdb re-called the RT-PCR reads through MiXCR, storing one row per CDR3 protein. The sample contains about 680,000 distinct CDR3 sequences, approximately 15% of which appear only once. The sequenced material came from memory CD4+ T cells from blood. These receptors were taken from a female donor in good health, serving as a healthy control.

There are a few counts of this clonotype. The V and J genes are TRBV12-5 and TRBJ1-4; TRBD1 might be the D (5 bases). The CDR3 is 17 residues long. CDR1 and CDR2 from the germline V gene are LGHNT and FRNRAP. Trimming stripped 0 bases from V and 8 bases from J, with 19 bases between. The DNA for the CDR3 is TGTGCTAGTGGTTTGGTACATCATCCGGGGGATATAGAAAAACTGTTTTTT. Translation: CASGLVHHPGDIEKLFF. The full variable domain, in which reference TRBV12-5 and TRBJ1-4 provide the parts outside the CDR3, is DARVTQTPRHKVTEMGQEVTMRCQPILGHNTVFWYRQTMMQGLELLAYFRNRAPLDDSGMPKDRFSAEMPDATLATLKIQPSEPRDSAVYFCASGLVHHPGDIEKLFFGSGTQLSVL.

This clonotype has a handful of counts. Here the CDR3 reads CASSFRGGSTYEQYF. The CDR3 DNA follows: TGTGCCAGCAGCTTTAGGGGGGGGAGTACTTACGAGCAGTACTTC. This chain uses TRBV11-2 with TRBJ2-7, with D possibly TRBD2 on 7 matching bases. Germline V gene data show CDR1 as SGHAT and CDR2 as FQNNGV. Deletions cut 3 bases from V and 4 bases from J, with 16 bases between. CDR3 length: 15 residues.

This chain uses TRBV18 with TRBJ2-2, with D perhaps TRBD1 (7 bases). The length of the CDR3 is 14 residues. Germline assignment: CDR1 KGHSH and CDR2 LQKENI. Trimming removed 4 bases at V and 7 bases at J, with 13 bases between. The CDR3 loop is CASSQTGEDGELFF. The DNA of the CDR3 is TGTGCCAGCTCACAAACAGGGGAGGACGGGGAGCTGTTTTTT.

This chain connects TRBV28 to TRBJ1-2; D is possibly TRBD1 (5 bases). The germline CDR1 and CDR2 sequences are MDHEN and SYDVKM. The V gene lost 6 bases and the J gene lost 0 bases, with 11 bases spanning the gap. The CDR3 extends over 14 amino acids. The DNA of the CDR3 is TGTGCCAGCAGGAAGGACATCCCTAACTATGGCTACACCTTC. Translating it yields CASRKDIPNYGYTF.

This clonotype was counted ten times or more. The genes are TRBV20-1 and TRBJ2-3, with 10 bases matching TRBD2. V trimming: 6 bases; J trimming: 2 bases; junction bases outside the gene matches: 8. Germline-derived CDR1 and CDR2 are DFQATT and SNEGSKA (reference sequence). The length of the CDR3 is 15 residues. CDR3: CSAPAGGSPTDTQYF. The CDR3 nucleotides are TGCAGTGCCCCAGCGGGAGGGTCGCCCACAGATACGCAGTATTTT.

This clonotype came up a few times. The rearrangement joins TRBV6-1 to TRBJ2-3; D unclear. Germline CDR1 and CDR2: MNHNS and SASEGT. The CDR3 length is 13 residues. Trimming left V 7 bases short and J 0 bases short, with 8 bases between. CDR3 bases: TGTGCCAGCAAAGAATATAGCACAGATACGCAGTATTTT. Amino acid sequence: CASKEYSTDTQYF.

A word on this clonotype: A much larger clone is a single base away; this may be a read error. The chain is built from TRBV7-2 and TRBJ2-7; either TRBD1 or TRBD2 may supply D (5 bases each). CDR1 and CDR2 from the germline V gene are SGHTA and FQGNSA. CDR3 length: 14 residues. The CDR3 nucleotides read TGTGCCGGCAGCCGGGACCCCAGCTCCTACGAGCAGTACTTC. Translation gives CAGSRDPSSYEQYF.

The chain links TRBV6-5 to TRBJ1-2; 7 nucleotides align to TRBD1. Germline V gene lookup returns CDR1 MNHEY and CDR2 SVGAGI. The V segment lost 7 bases and the J segment 5 bases; nucleotides outside the gene matches: 7. There are 13 residues in the CDR3. As DNA, the CDR3 is TGTGCCAGCACCCCCGACAGGGTGTATGGCTACACCTTC. Translation: CASTPDRVYGYTF.

This clonotype was seen only a few times. J is TRBJ1-2 and V is TRBV7-2; tentative D call: TRBD1 (6 bases). CDR1 and CDR2 (germline): SGHTA, FQGNSA. Trimming removed 1 base from V and 7 bases from J, with 13 bases in between. The CDR3 loop spans 14 amino acids. CDR3 DNA: TGTGCCAGCAGCTTAGTTATGGGACATCGTGGCTACACCTTC. Translated: CASSLVMGHRGYTF.

This clonotype was seen many times. The chain links TRBV3-1 to TRBJ2-1; 9 nucleotides align to TRBD2. The CDR3 has 16 amino acids. J lost 7 bases, V lost 3 bases, and 10 bases had no gene match. CDR1 LGHDT and CDR2 YNNKEL come from the germline V gene (reference sequence). The CDR3 loop reads CASSHGRHGLANEQFF. The CDR3 region has the DNA TGTGCCAGCAGCCACGGAAGACACGGACTAGCGAATGAGCAGTTCTTC.

This clonotype came up a few times. V gene TRBV4-3 combines with J gene TRBJ1-1; D is uncertain. The CDR3 length is 15 residues. Germline V gives CDR1 LGHNA, CDR2 YSLEER. Trimming stripped 0 bases from V and 3 bases from J, with 11 bases between. Here the CDR3 DNA reads TGCGCCAGCAGCCAAGATTCACAACCGGACACTGAAGCTTTCTTT. The encoded protein is CASSQDSQPDTEAFF.

This clonotype appeared many times. This sequence joins TRBV20-1 and TRBJ2-5; D gene ambiguous. V was cut by 0 bases and J by 2 bases, with 13 bases left in between. Germline CDR1 reads DFQATT; CDR2 reads SNEGSKA (reference sequence). This CDR3 is 15 amino acids long. CDR3 sequence (DNA): TGCAGTGCTAGAGATAGTCGGAGCTCACAAGAGACCCAGTACTTC. Protein sequence: CSARDSRSSQETQYF.

The chain is built from TRBV5-1 and TRBJ2-5; perhaps TRBD2 as D (6 bases). From germline, CDR1 is SGHRS and CDR2 YFSETQ. V lost 0 bases, J lost 7 bases, and 7 bases lay in between. This CDR3 comprises 12 residues. As DNA, the CDR3 is TGCGCCAGCAGCTTGGTCGGGGGGACCCAGTACTTC. Translating it yields CASSLVGGTQYF.

This clonotype was recorded a few times. The J gene is TRBJ1-4, the V gene TRBV5-5; 7 bases are shared with TRBD1. This CDR3 region has 16 residues. Germline assignment: CDR1 SGHKS and CDR2 YYEKEE (reference sequence). V shed 4 bases and J 0 bases; nucleotides not matched to a gene: 6. The CDR3, as DNA: TGTGCCAGCAGCCCGGACAGGTCATCAACTAATGAAAAACTGTTTTTT. Translated: CASSPDRSSTNEKLFF.

This clonotype has a count of ten or more. The V and J genes are TRBV12-3 or TRBV12-4 and TRBJ2-5; D not certain. The CDR3 is made up of 12 amino acids. The V end lost 4 bases, the J end lost 1 base, and 4 bases lay between the germline ends. The CDR3 loop reads CASSWFQETQYF. In DNA form, the CDR3 reads TGTGCCAGCAGTTGGTTCCAAGAGACCCAGTACTTC.

The V and J genes are TRBV28 and TRBJ2-2; 8 bases line up with TRBD2. The CDR3 is 16 residues long. Germline lookup yields CDR1 MDHEN and CDR2 SYDVKM. The junction had 9 bases not matched to a gene; V was cut back by 5 bases and J by 4 bases. The CDR3 reads CASSSPGTRGTGELFF. In DNA, the CDR3 is TGTGCCAGCAGTAGCCCCGGGACTAGGGGCACCGGGGAGCTGTTTTTT.

This clonotype has a handful of counts. The chain employs TRBV19 and TRBJ2-1; D gene unclear. This CDR3 is built from 14 residues. V gave up 6 bases and J gave up 7 bases, with 16 bases separating them. The germline V gene has CDR1 LNHDA and CDR2 SQIVND (reference sequence). The DNA for the CDR3 is TGTGCCAGTAGGAACCTTGCGTCCGTGAATGAGCAGTTCTTC. Translation gives CASRNLASVNEQFF.

The J gene is TRBJ2-3, the V gene TRBV7-2, with TRBD2 matching over 8 bases. Trimming removed 1 base from V and 2 bases from J; junction bases left unmatched: 5. CDR3 length: 16 amino acids. Looked up from germline, CDR1 is SGHTA and CDR2 is FQGNSA. CDR3: CASSLVSGISTDTQYF. DNA for the CDR3: TGTGCCAGCAGCTTAGTTAGCGGGATCTCCACAGATACGCAGTATTTT.

This clonotype was observed many times. The rearrangement uses TRBV27 and TRBJ2-3, with 8 bases aligning to TRBD2. Germline CDR1 MNHEY, CDR2 SMNVEV (reference sequence). This CDR3 has 18 residues. The V segment lost 4 bases and the J segment 1 base; nucleotides outside the gene matches: 13. The CDR3 reads CASSSTALGREGTDTQYF. DNA of the CDR3: TGTGCCAGCAGTTCAACTGCCCTTGGGCGGGAGGGCACAGATACGCAGTATTTT.

This clonotype was observed at least ten times. The chain is built from TRBV7-3 and TRBJ1-2; 7 bases fit TRBD1. Germline V gene lookup returns CDR1 SGHTA and CDR2 FQGTGA. The CDR3 is 11 amino acids. The V gene end was trimmed by 5 bases and the J gene end by 7 bases; junction bases not matched to a gene: 1. For the CDR3, the DNA is TGTGCCAGCAGCACAGGGGTTGGCTACACCTTC. Amino acid sequence: CASSTGVGYTF.

This clonotype was seen many times. DNA of the CDR3: TGTGCCAGCAGAACAGGGAACTCATATAATTCACCCCTCCACTTT. Residues: CASRTGNSYNSPLHF. The chain is built from TRBV7-8 and TRBJ1-6; perhaps TRBD1 as D (6 bases). Germline CDR1 is SGHVS and CDR2 is FQNEAQ. Trimming stripped 6 bases from V and 4 bases from J, with 13 bases between. This CDR3 spans 15 amino acids. The full variable domain, with the rest looked up from reference TRBV7-8 and TRBJ1-6, is GAGVSQSPRYKVAKRGQDVALRCDPISGHVSLFWYQQALGQGPEFLTYFQNEAQLDKSGLPSDRFFAERPEGSVSTLKIQRTQQEDSAVYLCASRTGNSYNSPLHFGNGTRLTVT.

This rearrangement joins TRBV20-1 to TRBJ1-2; TRBD1 agrees at 7 bases. The CDR3 consists of 12 residues. From germline, CDR1 is DFQATT and CDR2 SNEGSKA (reference sequence). The V segment lost 3 bases and the J segment 6 bases; nucleotides outside the gene matches: 4. CDR3 coding DNA: TGCAGTGCTAGGACAGGGATGGATGGCTACACCTTC. Translating gives CSARTGMDGYTF.

The V gene is TRBV9, the J gene TRBJ1-5; D may be TRBD1 (6 bases). The germline V and J ends were trimmed by 2 bases and 4 bases, with 13 bases remaining between them. The CDR3 consists of 15 residues. Looked up from germline, CDR1 is SGDLS and CDR2 is YYNGEE. This chain's CDR3 is CASSVEGGWNQPQHF. The CDR3 DNA reads as TGTGCCAGCAGCGTCGAAGGGGGTTGGAATCAGCCCCAGCATTTT.

This clonotype came up a few times. V gene TRBV24-1 combines with J gene TRBJ2-5; weak D call: TRBD1 (6 bases). The CDR3 totals 13 residues. The V gene lost 9 bases and the J gene lost 2 bases, with 12 bases spanning the gap. Germline V gene sequence: CDR1 KGHDR, CDR2 SFDVKD. Here the CDR3 DNA reads TGTGCCACCGCCTCGGACAGTCAAGAGACCCAGTACTTC. Translation: CATASDSQETQYF.

The gene calls are TRBV5-1 and TRBJ2-3, with D possibly TRBD1 on 5 matching bases. From germline, CDR1 is SGHRS and CDR2 YFSETQ. Trimming took 4 bases from V and 4 from J, leaving 13 bases between them. The CDR3 has 14 amino acids. The CDR3: CASSMGQAADTQYF. The CDR3 bases are TGCGCCAGCAGCATGGGGCAAGCCGCAGATACGCAGTATTTT.

This clonotype was observed a few times. The genes are TRBV5-1 and TRBJ1-2; TRBD1 aligns across 8 bases. The CDR3 has 15 amino acids. Looked up from germline, CDR1 is SGHRS and CDR2 is YFSETQ. V lost 9 bases, J lost 1 base, and 11 bases stayed unmatched. The CDR3 DNA sequence: TGCGCCACGAGACCCGATACAGGGGGTAACTATGGCTACACCTTC. Protein sequence: CATRPDTGGNYGYTF. Together with reference TRBV5-1 and TRBJ1-2, the CDR3 gives the full variable domain: KAGVTQTPRYLIKTRGQQVTLSCSPISGHRSVSWYQQTPGQGLQFLFEYFSETQRNKGNFPGRFSGRQFSNSRSEMNVSTLELGDSALYLCATRPDTGGNYGYTFGSGTRLTVV.

The gene calls are TRBV12-3 or TRBV12-4 and TRBJ2-7; D remains ambiguous. V shed 6 bases and J shed 0 bases, with 18 bases lying between them. The CDR3 runs 16 residues. The CDR3 DNA is TGTGCCAGCAGCCAAAGGCTCTGGTCCTCCTCCTACGAGCAGTACTTC. As protein: CASSQRLWSSSYEQYF.

The CDR3 spells CASSSRGGWETQYF. The CDR3, as DNA: TGTGCCAGCAGCTCCCGTGGGGGATGGGAGACCCAGTACTTC. This chain joins TRBV7-9 and TRBJ2-5; D may be TRBD1 or TRBD2 (5 bases each). The CDR3 extends over 14 amino acids. V lost 4 bases to trimming and J lost 5 bases, with 14 bases between them. Germline V gene lookup returns CDR1 SEHNR and CDR2 FQNEAQ (reference sequence).

This clonotype was counted between two and nine times. The rearrangement joins TRBV20-1 to TRBJ2-3; 13 nucleotides line up with TRBD2. The V gene's germline CDR1 is DFQATT and CDR2 SNEGSKA (reference sequence). The CDR3 loop spans 15 amino acids. J was trimmed by 3 bases and V by 6 bases; bases with no gene match: 6. CDR3 nucleotide sequence: TGCAGTGCAACTCGGACTAGCGGGAGAACAGATACGCAGTATTTT. Amino acid sequence: CSATRTSGRTDTQYF.